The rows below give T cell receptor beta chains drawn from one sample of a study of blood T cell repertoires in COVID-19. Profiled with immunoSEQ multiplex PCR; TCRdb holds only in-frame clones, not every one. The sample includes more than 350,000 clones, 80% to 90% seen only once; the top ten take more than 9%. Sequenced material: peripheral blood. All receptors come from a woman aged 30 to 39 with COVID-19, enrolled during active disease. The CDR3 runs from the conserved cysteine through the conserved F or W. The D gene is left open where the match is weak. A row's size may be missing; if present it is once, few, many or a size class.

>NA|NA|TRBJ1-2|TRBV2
TGTGCCAGCGACCCGGGGGGCGGCTACACCTTC
CASDPGGGYTF
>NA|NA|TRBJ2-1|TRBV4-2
TGTGCCAGCAGAGTACAGGGTTACAATGAGCAGTTCTTC
CASRVQGYNEQFF
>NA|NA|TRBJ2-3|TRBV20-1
TGCAGTGCTAGTCCTGGACTCCTTGGAGGGGATACGCAGTATTTT
CSASPGLLGGDTQYF
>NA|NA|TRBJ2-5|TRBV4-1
TGCGCCAGCAGCCAAGCCACGGGGACTGAAGAGACCCAGTACTTC
CASSQATGTEETQYF
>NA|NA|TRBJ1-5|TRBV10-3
TGTGCCATCAGTGAGGGGCAGGGGCGCTTGGCGCCCCAGCATTTT
CAISEGQGRLAPQHF
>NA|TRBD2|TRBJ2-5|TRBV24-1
TGTGCCACCAGTGATTCAGGGACTAGCGGGAGAAATGGGGAGACCCAGTACTTC
CATSDSGTSGRNGETQYF
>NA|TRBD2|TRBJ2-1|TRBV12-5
TGTGCTAGTGGTTCGTTGGTCTCGGGACTAGCGGGAGGTGAGCAGTTCTTC
CASGSLVSGLAGGEQFF
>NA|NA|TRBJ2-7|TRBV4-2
TGTGCCAGCAGCCAAGGGGGGCGGGAGCTGTACGAGCAGTACTTC
CASSQGGRELYEQYF
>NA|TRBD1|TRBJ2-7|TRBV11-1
TGTGCCAGCAGCCGCGGGGACAGGGCAAGGCAGTACTTC
CASSRGDRARQYF
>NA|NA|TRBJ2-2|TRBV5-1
TGCGCCAGCAGCAAGCTCACCGGGGAGCTGTTTTTT
CASSKLTGELFF
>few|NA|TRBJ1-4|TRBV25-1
TGTGCCAGCAGTCGGGGAGCAACTAATGAAAAACTGTTTTTT
CASSRGATNEKLFF
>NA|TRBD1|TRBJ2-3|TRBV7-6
TGTGCCAGCAGCCTCAACAGGGGGCGGACAGATACGCAGTATTTT
CASSLNRGRTDTQYF
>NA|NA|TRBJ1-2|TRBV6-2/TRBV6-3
TGTGCCAGCAGTGATACAGGGTATTATGGCTACACCTTC
CASSDTGYYGYTF
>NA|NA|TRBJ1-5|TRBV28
TGTGCCAGCAGTTTGAAGGGGTGGCGAAATCAGCCCCAGCATTTT
CASSLKGWRNQPQHF
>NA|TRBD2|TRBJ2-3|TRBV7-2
TGTGCCAGCAGCTTAGTACTAGCGGGAGGGCCCGGCACAGATACGCAGTATTTT
CASSLVLAGGPGTDTQYF
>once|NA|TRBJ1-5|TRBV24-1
TGTGCCACCAGTGATAACAGGGATCGGGGCCAGCCCCAGCATTTT
CATSDNRDRGQPQHF
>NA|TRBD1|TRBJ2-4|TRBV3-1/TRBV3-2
TGTGCCAGCAGCCAAAGGGGACAGGGAGGTTCCAAAAACATTCAGTACTTC
CASSQRGQGGSKNIQYF
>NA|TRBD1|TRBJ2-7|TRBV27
TGTGCCAGCAGTTTACGGGGACAGGGGAACTACGAGCAGTACTTC
CASSLRGQGNYEQYF
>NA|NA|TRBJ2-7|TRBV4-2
TGTGCCAGCAGCGTGCAGGGTGGCGGGACGTCCTACGAGCAGTACTTC
CASSVQGGGTSYEQYF
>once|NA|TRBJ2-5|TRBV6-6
TGTGCCAGCAGTGTTAGAGGGTCGGAGACCCAGTACTTC
CASSVRGSETQYF
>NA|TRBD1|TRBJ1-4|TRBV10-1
TGCGCCGGCCCGGGACAGGGTGATGAAAAACTGTTTTTT
CAGPGQGDEKLFF
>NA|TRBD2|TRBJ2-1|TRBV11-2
TGTGCCAGCAGCCTCAGCGGGAGGAGCGATGAGCAGTTCTTC
CASSLSGRSDEQFF
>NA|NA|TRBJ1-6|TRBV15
TGTGCCACCAGCAGCAGAAATAATTCACCCCTCCACTTT
CATSSRNNSPLHF
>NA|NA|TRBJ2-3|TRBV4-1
TGCGCCAGCAGCCAAACTAGCCAATGGTTGCAAGATACGCAGTATTTT
CASSQTSQWLQDTQYF
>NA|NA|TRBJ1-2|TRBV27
TGTGCCAGCAGTAACTCCGGGGTACCAGCGGGTGGCTACACCTTC
CASSNSGVPAGGYTF
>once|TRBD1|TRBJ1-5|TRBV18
TGTGCCAGCTCATCCCGACAGGGCAATCAATTGGATCAGCCCCAGCATTTT
CASSSRQGNQLDQPQHF
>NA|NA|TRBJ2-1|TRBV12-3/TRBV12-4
TGTGCCAGCAGTTTACGGGCGGGTGATGAGCAGTTCTTC
CASSLRAGDEQFF
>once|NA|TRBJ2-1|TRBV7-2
TGTGCCAGCAGCTTAGCAGGCGGGGCTCACAATGAGCAGTTCTTC
CASSLAGGAHNEQFF
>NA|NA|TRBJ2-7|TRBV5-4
TGTGCCAGCAGCTTGGTCGGGGTAGGGAGTCCCTACGAGCAGTACTTC
CASSLVGVGSPYEQYF
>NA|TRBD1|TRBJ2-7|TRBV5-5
TGTGCCAGCAGCTTGGCCTCAGGAGGACAGGGGGTTTCCTACGAGCAGTACTTC
CASSLASGGQGVSYEQYF
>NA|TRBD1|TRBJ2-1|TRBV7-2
TGTGCCAGCAGCTTAGACAGGGGTTCTTACAATGAGCAGTTCTTC
CASSLDRGSYNEQFF
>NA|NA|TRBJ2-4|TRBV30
TGTGCCTGGGACCCGCGAGGTTTAGGACTTGGAAAGTACTTC
CAWDPRGLGLGKYF
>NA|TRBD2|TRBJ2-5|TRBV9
TGTGCCAGCAGCGTAGCGGCGGGAGGGGGCGGGACCCAGTACTTC
CASSVAAGGGGTQYF
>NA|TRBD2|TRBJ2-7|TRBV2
TGTGCCAGCGGGGACCCAGAGGGAGGGCCCTCCTACTACGAGCAGTACTTC
CASGDPEGGPSYYEQYF
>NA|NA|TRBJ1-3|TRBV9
TGTGCCAGCGCGCGGGCCGAGAGCTCTGGAAACACCATATATTTT
CASARAESSGNTIYF
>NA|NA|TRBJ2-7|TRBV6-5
TGTGCCCAACTGATCACCGAGCAGTACTTC
CAQLITEQYF
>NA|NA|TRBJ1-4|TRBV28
TGTGCCAGCAGTCCAACACCAACTAATGAAAAACTGTTTTTT
CASSPTPTNEKLFF
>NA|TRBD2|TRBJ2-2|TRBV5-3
TGTGCCAGAAGCCCCACTAGCGGGAGTCGAACCGGGGAGCTGTTTTTT
CARSPTSGSRTGELFF
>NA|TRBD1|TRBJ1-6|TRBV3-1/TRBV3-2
TGTGCCAGCAGCTACCGGACGACAGGGGATAATTCACCCCTCCACTTT
CASSYRTTGDNSPLHF
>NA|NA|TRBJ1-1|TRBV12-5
TGTGCTAGTGGTTCCCCAGGGGCTACTGAAGCTTTCTTT
CASGSPGATEAFF
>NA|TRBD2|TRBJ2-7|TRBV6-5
TGTGCCAGCAGTTACGGACTAGCGGGGATTACGGAGCAGTACTTC
CASSYGLAGITEQYF
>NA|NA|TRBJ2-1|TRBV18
TGTGCCAGCTCACCACAACAGGGGGGGCCCTCCTACAATGAGCAGTTCTTC
CASSPQQGGPSYNEQFF
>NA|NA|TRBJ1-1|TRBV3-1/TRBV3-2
TGTGCCAGCACCTACCTACAGACTAGCACTGAAGCTTTCTTT
CASTYLQTSTEAFF
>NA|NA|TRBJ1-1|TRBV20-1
TGCAGTGCTAGACCCCAGGGTACCATCTTT
CSARPQGTIF
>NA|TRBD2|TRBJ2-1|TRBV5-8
TGTGCCAGCAGCTTGGGAAGCGGGAGCCCCTACAATGAGCAGTTCTTC
CASSLGSGSPYNEQFF
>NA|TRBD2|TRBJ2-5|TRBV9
TGTGCCAGCAGCCCACGACTAGCGGGAGGGGAGACCCAGTACTTC
CASSPRLAGGETQYF
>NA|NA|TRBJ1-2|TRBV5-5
TGTGCCAGCAGCTTGGGGAGGCTCGGCTACACCTTC
CASSLGRLGYTF
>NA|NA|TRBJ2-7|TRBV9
TGTGCCAGCAGCGTAGCCCCAGGTCAGAACGAGCAGTACTTC
CASSVAPGQNEQYF
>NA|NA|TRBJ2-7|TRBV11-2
TGTGCCAGCAGCACCAGGGGCGAGCAGTACTTC
CASSTRGEQYF
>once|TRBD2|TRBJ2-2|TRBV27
TGTGCCAGCAGTTTATTGGGACAGCCGGGACTAGCTGGTATGGAGCTGTTTTTT
CASSLLGQPGLAGMELFF
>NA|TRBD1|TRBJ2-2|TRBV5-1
TGCGCCAGCAGCTTAACAGGGGGCCCCGGGGAGCTGTTTTTT
CASSLTGGPGELFF
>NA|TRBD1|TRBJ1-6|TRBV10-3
TGTGCCATCAGTGACTGGGACAGGAACTCCTATAATTCACCCCTCCACTTT
CAISDWDRNSYNSPLHF
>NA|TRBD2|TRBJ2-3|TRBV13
TGTGCCAGCAGCCTACGGACTAGCGGGAGTTTCTCAGATACGCAGTATTTT
CASSLRTSGSFSDTQYF
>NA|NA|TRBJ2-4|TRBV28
TGTGCCAGCAGTACTCCCTCGTCGGGGGCCAAAAACATTCAGTACTTC
CASSTPSSGAKNIQYF